The source of this TCR beta chain is a study of cytomegalovirus exposure and HLA in healthy donors. General study findings and limits: In the roughly 120 validation repertoires, about 94% of cluster scores exceeded 0, per a later analysis.

Some clones are missing from TCRdb's copy, which holds only in-frame ones; the method was immunoSEQ multiplex PCR. The sample has more than 200,000 clones; roughly 87% are singletons. This CDR3 region has 13 residues. The V gene end was trimmed by 6 bases and the J gene end by 7 bases; junction bases not matched to a gene: 8. Germline V gene data show CDR1 as SGHRS and CDR2 as YFSETQ. Concerning this clone: No antigen is known for it.

The TCR originated in a woman in her twenties or thirties in good health and CMV-seronegative. The chain couples TRBV5-1 to TRBJ1-2, with TRBD1 identical over 8 bases. The sequenced sample consisted of PBMCs. CDR3 loop: CASNPGGSFGYTF. In DNA, the CDR3 is TGCGCCAGCAATCCAGGGGGCTCCTTTGGCTACACCTTC.